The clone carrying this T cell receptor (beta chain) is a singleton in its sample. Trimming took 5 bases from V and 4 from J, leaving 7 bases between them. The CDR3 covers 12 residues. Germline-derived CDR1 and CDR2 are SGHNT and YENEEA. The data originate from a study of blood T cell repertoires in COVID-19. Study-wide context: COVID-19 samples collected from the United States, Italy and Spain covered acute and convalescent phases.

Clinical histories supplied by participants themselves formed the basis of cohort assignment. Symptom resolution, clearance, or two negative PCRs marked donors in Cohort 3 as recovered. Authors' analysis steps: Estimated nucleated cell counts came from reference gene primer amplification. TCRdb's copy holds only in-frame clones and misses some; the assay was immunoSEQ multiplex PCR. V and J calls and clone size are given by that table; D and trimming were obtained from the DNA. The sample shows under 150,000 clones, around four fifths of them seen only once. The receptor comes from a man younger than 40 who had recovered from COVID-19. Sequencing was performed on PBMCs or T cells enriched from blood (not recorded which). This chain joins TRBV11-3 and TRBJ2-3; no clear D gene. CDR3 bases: TGTGCCAGCAGCCGCGATCCAGATACGCAGTATTTT. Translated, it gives CASSRDPDTQYF.